The 13 T cell receptor beta chains below come from one sample, sequenced in a study of T cell changes during pregnancy in multiple sclerosis. Sequenced by immunoSEQ multiplex PCR; TCRdb stores in-frame clones only, minus some. The sample yields approximately 44,000 clones, roughly 90% seen once. The input for sequencing was CD4+ T cells from peripheral blood mononuclear cells, taken before pregnancy. These receptors all stem from a female donor with multiple sclerosis, enrolled in a pregnancy study.

This clone occurred a few times. This chain connects TRBV18 to TRBJ2-1; 7 bases fit TRBD1. The CDR3 spans 14 residues. CDR1 and CDR2 (germline): KGHSH, LQKENI. J gave up 7 bases and V 0 bases, and 3 bases lay outside the gene matches. The CDR3 region is CASSPPDRRNEQFF. The CDR3 DNA reads TGTGCCAGCTCACCACCGGACAGGAGGAATGAGCAGTTCTTC.

This chain connects TRBV7-2 to TRBJ2-3, with 8 bases identical to TRBD2. The V segment lost 0 bases and the J segment 6 bases; nucleotides outside the gene matches: 8. Germline-derived CDR1 and CDR2 are SGHTA and FQGNSA. The CDR3 is 16 amino acids. The CDR3 nucleotides read TGTGCCAGCAGCTTAGCGTTAGCGGGATGGGCGGATACGCAGTATTTT. Its protein is CASSLALAGWADTQYF.

The V gene is TRBV7-3, the J gene TRBJ2-2; maybe TRBD2 (6 bases). V lost 2 bases, J lost 3 bases, and 10 bases lay in between. The length of the CDR3 is 15 residues. Germline lookup yields CDR1 SGHTA and CDR2 FQGTGA. CDR3 region: CASSLGTPYTGELFF. Here the CDR3 DNA reads TGTGCCAGCAGCTTAGGGACTCCCTACACCGGGGAGCTGTTTTTT.

The chain recombines TRBV28 with TRBJ2-7; D might be TRBD1 (6 bases). The CDR3 is made up of 14 amino acids. Trimming shortened V by 6 bases and J by 4 bases, and 16 bases separated the two germline ends. Germline V CDR1 and CDR2: MDHEN, SYDVKM. This chain's CDR3 is CASRNSDRRYEQYF. CDR3 nucleotide sequence: TGTGCCAGCAGGAATTCGGACAGACGTTACGAGCAGTACTTC.

J is TRBJ2-7 and V is TRBV6-5; 10 bases are shared with TRBD1. With V trimmed by 2 bases and J by 4 bases, 5 bases remained unmatched. This CDR3 is built from 15 residues. Per germline, CDR1 MNHEY and CDR2 SVGAGI. The CDR3 bases are TGTGCCAGCAGTTACACGGGACAGGGGACGTACGAGCAGTACTTC. Translation: CASSYTGQGTYEQYF.

V usage is TRBV27 and J usage is TRBJ2-1; 9 bases match TRBD2. V lost 4 bases to trimming and J lost 6 bases; unmatched junction nucleotides: 4. This CDR3 has 14 residues. CDR1 and CDR2 from the germline V gene are MNHEY and SMNVEV (reference sequence). The CDR3 loop is CASSWGGGGNEQFF. The CDR3 DNA reads TGTGCCAGCAGTTGGGGCGGGGGGGGCAATGAGCAGTTCTTC.

This clone was recorded a few times. This chain links TRBV28 with TRBJ2-5; 12 nucleotides agree with TRBD2. The CDR3 has 18 residues. Germline V gene sequence: CDR1 MDHEN, CDR2 SYDVKM. After removal of 7 bases from V and 4 bases from J, the junction contained 16 bases not matched to a gene. In DNA form, the CDR3 reads TGTGCCAGCACCCCCCACAGACTAGCGGGAGTGGGAGGAGAGACCCAGTACTTC. This gives the protein CASTPHRLAGVGGETQYF.

The chain uses TRBV4-2 and TRBJ2-1; the match to TRBD1 covers 10 bases. Germline V CDR1 and CDR2: LGHNA, YNFKEQ. This CDR3 region has 15 residues. Germline trimming cut 5 bases from V and 8 bases from J; bases unmatched to any gene: 9. The CDR3 loop is CASSNRDRGRDEQFF. CDR3 DNA sequence: TGTGCCAGCAGCAACCGGGACAGGGGACGGGATGAGCAGTTCTTC.

The V and J genes are TRBV20-1 and TRBJ1-5; 11 bases are a match to TRBD1. CDR3 length: 11 amino acids. The trim removed 6 bases at V and 13 bases at J, leaving 5 bases unmatched. The germline CDR1 and CDR2 sequences are DFQATT and SNEGSKA (reference sequence). The CDR3 coding sequence is TGCAGTGCAGGGGGGGACAGGGGGCAGCATTTT. Protein sequence: CSAGGDRGQHF.

This clone appeared a single time. This chain uses TRBV19 with TRBJ1-5, with 7 positions matching TRBD1. The V gene's germline CDR1 is LNHDA and CDR2 SQIVND (reference sequence). The trim removed 6 bases at V and 5 bases at J, leaving 10 bases unmatched. The CDR3 extends over 15 amino acids. The CDR3 loop reads CASRGKQGPYQPQHF. The CDR3 region has the DNA TGTGCCAGTAGGGGGAAACAGGGGCCCTATCAGCCCCAGCATTTT.

This sequence joins TRBV10-3 and TRBJ2-7; 10 bases are shared with TRBD2. CDR1 and CDR2 from the germline V gene are ENHRY and SYGVKD. The ends lost 11 bases at V and 7 bases at J; junction bases unmatched: 11. This CDR3 comprises 13 residues. The CDR3 loop reads CAVAGGASGEQYF. As DNA, the CDR3 is TGTGCCGTAGCGGGAGGTGCCTCTGGGGAGCAGTACTTC.

The rearrangement links TRBV30 to TRBJ2-2; possible D gene TRBD2, 5 bases. Germline CDR1 and CDR2: GTSNPN and SVGIG (reference sequence). This CDR3 contains 15 residues. The germline V and J ends were trimmed by 7 bases and 3 bases, with 18 bases remaining between them. The CDR3 reads CAFLARRVDTGELFF. The CDR3 DNA sequence: TGTGCCTTTCTAGCCCGACGGGTGGACACCGGGGAGCTGTTTTTT. Looking up the rest from reference TRBV30 and TRBJ2-2 gives the full variable domain: SQTIHQWPATLVQPVGSPLSLECTVEGTSNPNLYWYRQAAGRGLQLLFYSVGIGQISSEVPQNLSASRPQDRQFILSSKKLLLSDSGFYLCAFLARRVDTGELFFGEGSRLTVL.

V gene TRBV11-3 combines with J gene TRBJ2-2, with D maybe TRBD2 (6 bases). Germline V gene sequence: CDR1 SGHNT, CDR2 YENEEA. The CDR3 covers 15 residues. V dropped 4 bases and J dropped 7 bases, with 16 bases sitting between them. The CDR3 coding sequence is TGTGCCAGCAGCTCCCTCGGAGGGGCAGGCGGGGAGCTGTTTTTT. Residues: CASSSLGGAGGELFF.